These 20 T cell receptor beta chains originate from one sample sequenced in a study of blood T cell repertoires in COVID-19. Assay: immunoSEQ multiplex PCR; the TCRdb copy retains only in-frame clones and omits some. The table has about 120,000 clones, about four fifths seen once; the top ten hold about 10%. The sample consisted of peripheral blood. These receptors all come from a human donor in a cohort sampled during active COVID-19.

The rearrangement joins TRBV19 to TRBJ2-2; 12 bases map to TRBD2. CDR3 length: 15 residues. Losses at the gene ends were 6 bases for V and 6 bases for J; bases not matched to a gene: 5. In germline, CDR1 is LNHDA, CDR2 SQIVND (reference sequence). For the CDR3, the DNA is TGTGCCAGTAGCCCTTGGACTAGCGGGGCCGGGGAGCTGTTTTTT. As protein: CASSPWTSGAGELFF.

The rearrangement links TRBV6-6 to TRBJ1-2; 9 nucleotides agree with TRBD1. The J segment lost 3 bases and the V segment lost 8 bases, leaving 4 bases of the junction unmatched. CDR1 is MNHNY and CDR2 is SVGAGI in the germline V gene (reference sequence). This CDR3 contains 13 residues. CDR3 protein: CASRDREDYGYTF. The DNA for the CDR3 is TGTGCCAGCCGGGACAGGGAAGACTATGGCTACACCTTC.

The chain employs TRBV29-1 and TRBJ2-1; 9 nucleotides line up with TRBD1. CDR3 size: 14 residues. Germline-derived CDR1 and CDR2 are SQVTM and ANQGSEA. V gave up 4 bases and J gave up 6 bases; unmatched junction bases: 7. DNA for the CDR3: TGCAGCGTTGTGGGGACAGGGACTTTCAATGAGCAGTTCTTC. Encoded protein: CSVVGTGTFNEQFF.

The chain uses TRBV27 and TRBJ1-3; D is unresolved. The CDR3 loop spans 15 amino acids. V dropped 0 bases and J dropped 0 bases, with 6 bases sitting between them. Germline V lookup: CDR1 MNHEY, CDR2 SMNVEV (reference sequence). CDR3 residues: CASSLSGSSGNTIYF. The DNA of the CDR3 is TGTGCCAGCAGTTTATCGGGGAGCTCTGGAAACACCATATATTTT.

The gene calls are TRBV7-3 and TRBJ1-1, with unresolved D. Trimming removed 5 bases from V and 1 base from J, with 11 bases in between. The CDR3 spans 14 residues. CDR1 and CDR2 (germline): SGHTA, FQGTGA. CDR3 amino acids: CASSPQGRNTEAFF. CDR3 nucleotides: TGTGCCAGCAGCCCTCAAGGGAGGAACACTGAAGCTTTCTTT.

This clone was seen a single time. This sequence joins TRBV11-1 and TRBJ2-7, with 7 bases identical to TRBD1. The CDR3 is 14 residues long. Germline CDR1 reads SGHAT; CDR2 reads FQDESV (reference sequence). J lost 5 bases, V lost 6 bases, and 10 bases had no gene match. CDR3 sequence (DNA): TGTGCCAGCAGACAGGGGCAGGGAGTGGACGAGCAGTACTTC. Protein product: CASRQGQGVDEQYF.

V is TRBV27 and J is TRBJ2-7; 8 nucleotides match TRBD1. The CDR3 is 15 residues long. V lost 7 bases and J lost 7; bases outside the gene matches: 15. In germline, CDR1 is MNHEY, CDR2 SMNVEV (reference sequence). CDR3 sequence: CASTPGGTGLQEQYF. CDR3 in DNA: TGTGCCAGCACTCCAGGGGGGACAGGCCTTCAGGAGCAGTACTTC.

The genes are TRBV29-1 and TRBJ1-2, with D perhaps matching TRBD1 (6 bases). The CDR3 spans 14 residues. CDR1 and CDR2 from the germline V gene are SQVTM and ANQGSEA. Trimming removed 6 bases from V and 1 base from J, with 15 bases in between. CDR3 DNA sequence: TGCAGCGTCCGAGTACAGGGCCTTAACTATGGCTACACCTTC. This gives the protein CSVRVQGLNYGYTF.

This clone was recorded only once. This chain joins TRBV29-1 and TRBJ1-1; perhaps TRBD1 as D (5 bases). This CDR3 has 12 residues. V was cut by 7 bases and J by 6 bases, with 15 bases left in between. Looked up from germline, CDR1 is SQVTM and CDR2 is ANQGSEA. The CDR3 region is CSALGGVPEAFF. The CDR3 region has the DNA TGCAGCGCCCTCGGAGGGGTCCCTGAAGCTTTCTTT.

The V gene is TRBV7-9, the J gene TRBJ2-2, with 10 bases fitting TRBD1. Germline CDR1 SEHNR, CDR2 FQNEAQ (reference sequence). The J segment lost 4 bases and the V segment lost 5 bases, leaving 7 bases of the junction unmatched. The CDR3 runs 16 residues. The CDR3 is CASSTTGGASTGELFF. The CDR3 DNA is TGTGCCAGCAGCACGACAGGGGGCGCATCCACCGGGGAGCTGTTTTTT.

DNA of the CDR3: TGTGCCAGCAGCCCCCGGGGGGCGTACAACGAGCAGTACTTC. It translates to CASSPRGAYNEQYF. The V gene is TRBV2, the J gene TRBJ2-7; possible D gene TRBD2, 7 bases. The CDR3 spans 14 residues. V dropped 6 bases and J dropped 5 bases, with 17 bases sitting between them. The V gene's germline CDR1 is SNHLY and CDR2 FYNNEI.

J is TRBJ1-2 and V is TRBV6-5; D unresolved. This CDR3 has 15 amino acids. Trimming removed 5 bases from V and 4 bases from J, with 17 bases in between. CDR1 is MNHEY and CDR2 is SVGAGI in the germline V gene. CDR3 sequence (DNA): TGTGCCAGCAGTCGACCAACGGGAGTTGGCTATGGCTACACCTTC. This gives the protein CASSRPTGVGYGYTF.

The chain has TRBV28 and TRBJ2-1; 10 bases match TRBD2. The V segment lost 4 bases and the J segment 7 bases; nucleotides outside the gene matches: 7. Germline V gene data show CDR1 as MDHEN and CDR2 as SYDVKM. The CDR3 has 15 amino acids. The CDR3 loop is CASSYRGSGGNEQFF. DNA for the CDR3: TGTGCCAGCAGTTATCGGGGTAGCGGGGGGAATGAGCAGTTCTTC.

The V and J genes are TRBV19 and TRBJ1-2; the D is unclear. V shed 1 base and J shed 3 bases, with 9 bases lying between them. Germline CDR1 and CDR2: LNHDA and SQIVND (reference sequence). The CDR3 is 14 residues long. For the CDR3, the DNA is TGTGCCAGTAGTATAGGCAGTCAACACTATGGCTACACCTTC. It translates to CASSIGSQHYGYTF. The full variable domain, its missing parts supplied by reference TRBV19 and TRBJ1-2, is DGGITQSPKYLFRKEGQNVTLSCEQNLNHDAMYWYRQDPGQGLRLIYYSQIVNDFQKGDIAEGYSVSREKKESFPLTVTSAQKNPTAFYLCASSIGSQHYGYTFGSGTRLTVV.

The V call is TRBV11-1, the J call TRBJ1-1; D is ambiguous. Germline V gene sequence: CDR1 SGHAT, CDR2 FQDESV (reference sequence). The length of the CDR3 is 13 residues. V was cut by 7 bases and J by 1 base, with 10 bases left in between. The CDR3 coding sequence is TGTGCCAGCACCCTAATCCCGAACACTGAAGCTTTCTTT. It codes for CASTLIPNTEAFF.

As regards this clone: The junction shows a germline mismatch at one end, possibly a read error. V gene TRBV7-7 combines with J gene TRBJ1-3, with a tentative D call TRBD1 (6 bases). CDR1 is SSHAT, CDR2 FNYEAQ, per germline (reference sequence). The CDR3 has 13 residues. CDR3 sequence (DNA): TGTGCTAGCAGCTCCGGACAGGGAAACACCATATATTTT. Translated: CASSSGQGNTIYF.

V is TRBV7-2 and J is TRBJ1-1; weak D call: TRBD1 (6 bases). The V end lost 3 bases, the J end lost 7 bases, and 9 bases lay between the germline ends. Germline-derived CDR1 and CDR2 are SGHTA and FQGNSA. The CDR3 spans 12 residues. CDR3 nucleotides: TGTGCCAGCAGCTTTGACAGGAATGAAGCTTTCTTT. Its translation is CASSFDRNEAFF.

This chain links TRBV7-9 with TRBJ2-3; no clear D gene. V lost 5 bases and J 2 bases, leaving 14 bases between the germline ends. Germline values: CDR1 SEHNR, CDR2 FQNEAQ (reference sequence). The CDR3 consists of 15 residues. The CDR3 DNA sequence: TGTGCCAGCAGCCCCCTCGCGCGGTACACAGATACGCAGTATTTT. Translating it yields CASSPLARYTDTQYF.

As DNA, the CDR3 is TGTGCCAGCAGTTGGACTAGAGCGAACACCGGGGAGCTGTTTTTT. The encoded protein is CASSWTRANTGELFF. The chain carries TRBV2 and TRBJ2-2; TRBD2 aligns across 7 bases. The CDR3 runs to 15 residues. Trimming took 5 bases from V and 0 from J; bases not matched to a gene: 3. CDR1 is SNHLY and CDR2 is FYNNEI in the germline V gene. Supplemented by reference TRBV2 and TRBJ2-2, the full variable domain reads EPEVTQTPSHQVTQMGQEVILRCVPISNHLYFYWYRQILGQKVEFLVSFYNNEISEKSEIFDDQFSVERPDGSNFTLKIRSTKLEDSAMYFCASSWTRANTGELFFGEGSRLTVL.

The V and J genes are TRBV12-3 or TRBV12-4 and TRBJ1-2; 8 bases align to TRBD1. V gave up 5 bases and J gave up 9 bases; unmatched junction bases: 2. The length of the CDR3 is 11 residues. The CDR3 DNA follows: TGTGCCAGCAGTCACAGGGGGAGCTACACCTTC. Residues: CASSHRGSYTF.